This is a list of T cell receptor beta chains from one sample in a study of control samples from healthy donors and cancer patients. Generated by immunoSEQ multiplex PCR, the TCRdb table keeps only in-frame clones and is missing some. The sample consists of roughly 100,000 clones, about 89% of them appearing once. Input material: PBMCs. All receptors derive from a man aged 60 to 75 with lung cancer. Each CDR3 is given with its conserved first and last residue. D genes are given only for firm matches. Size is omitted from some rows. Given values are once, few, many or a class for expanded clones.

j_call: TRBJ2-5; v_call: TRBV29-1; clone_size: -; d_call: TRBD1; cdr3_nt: TGCAGCGTTGCTGACAGGGGGCCTAGTGAGACCCAGTACTTC; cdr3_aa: CSVADRGPSETQYF
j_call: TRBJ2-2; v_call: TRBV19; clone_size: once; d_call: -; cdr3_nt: TGTGCCAGTAGTATAGGAGTCCGGACGAACACCGGGGAGCTGTTTTTT; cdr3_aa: CASSIGVRTNTGELFF
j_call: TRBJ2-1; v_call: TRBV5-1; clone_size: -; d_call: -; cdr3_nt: TGCGCCAGCAGCTGGGGAAGAGGGGAGGATGAGCAGTTCTTC; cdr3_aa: CASSWGRGEDEQFF
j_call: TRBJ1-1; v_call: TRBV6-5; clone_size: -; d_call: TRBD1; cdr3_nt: TGTGCCAGCAGTTTCCGGGACAGCAACACTGAAGCTTTCTTT; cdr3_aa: CASSFRDSNTEAFF
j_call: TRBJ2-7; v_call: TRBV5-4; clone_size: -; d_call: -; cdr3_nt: TGTGCCAGCAAACGGGACACCAGCTCCTACGAGCAGTACTTC; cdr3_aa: CASKRDTSSYEQYF
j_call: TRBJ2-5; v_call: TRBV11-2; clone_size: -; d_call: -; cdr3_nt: TGTGCCAGCAGCGCCAGGACAGCCCAAGAGACCCAGTACTTC; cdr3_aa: CASSARTAQETQYF
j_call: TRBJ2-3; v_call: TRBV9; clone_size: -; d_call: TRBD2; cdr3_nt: TGTGCCAGCAGCGCGGAGGGGACTAGCAGAGATACGCAGTATTTT; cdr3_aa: CASSAEGTSRDTQYF
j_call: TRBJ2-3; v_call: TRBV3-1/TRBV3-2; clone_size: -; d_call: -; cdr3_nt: TGTGCCAGCAGCCAAGGCCTGGCAGATACGCAGTATTTT; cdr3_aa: CASSQGLADTQYF
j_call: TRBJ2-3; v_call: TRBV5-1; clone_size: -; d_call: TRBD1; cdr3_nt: TGCGCCAGCAGCTGGACAGGTATCACAGATACGCAGTATTTT; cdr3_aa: CASSWTGITDTQYF
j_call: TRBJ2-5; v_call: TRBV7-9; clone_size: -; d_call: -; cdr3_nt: TGTGCCAGCAGCTTAGGTGGGGGTTTGGAGACCCAGTACTTC; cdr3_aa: CASSLGGGLETQYF
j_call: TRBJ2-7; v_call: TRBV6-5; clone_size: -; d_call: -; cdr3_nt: TGTGCCACCCGCTCGCGGGGTAGCTCCTACGAGCAGTACTTC; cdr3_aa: CATRSRGSSYEQYF
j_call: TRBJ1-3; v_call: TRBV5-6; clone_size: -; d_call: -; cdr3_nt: TGTGCCAGCAGCCAGATGGGGTCAAACACCATATATTTT; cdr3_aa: CASSQMGSNTIYF
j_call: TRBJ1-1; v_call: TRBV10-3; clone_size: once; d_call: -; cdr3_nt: TGTGCCATCAGTGCCAGGGTAGGGCAGGGTCAGGGCACTGAAGCTTTCTTT; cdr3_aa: CAISARVGQGQGTEAFF
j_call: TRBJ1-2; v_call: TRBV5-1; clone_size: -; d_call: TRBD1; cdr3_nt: TGCGCCAGCAGCTTGATCGAACAGGGGGCTTATGGCTACACCTTC; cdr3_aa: CASSLIEQGAYGYTF
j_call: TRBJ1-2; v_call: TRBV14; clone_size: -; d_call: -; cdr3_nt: TGTGCCAGCAGCCAAGACAGGGGCGAGATCTATGGCTACACCTTC; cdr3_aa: CASSQDRGEIYGYTF
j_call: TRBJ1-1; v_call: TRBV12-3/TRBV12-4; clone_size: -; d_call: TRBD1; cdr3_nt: TGTGCCAGCAGTATCAGGGGGTCACAGGAAGCTTTCTTT; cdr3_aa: CASSIRGSQEAFF
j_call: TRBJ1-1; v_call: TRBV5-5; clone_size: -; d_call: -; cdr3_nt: TGTGCCAGCAGCTTCCACACTGAAGCTTTCTTT; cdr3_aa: CASSFHTEAFF
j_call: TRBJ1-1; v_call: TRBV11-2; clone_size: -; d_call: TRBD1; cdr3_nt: TGTGCCAGCAGCTTAGTGAGACAGGGGGCTATTACTGAAGCTTTCTTT; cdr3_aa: CASSLVRQGAITEAFF
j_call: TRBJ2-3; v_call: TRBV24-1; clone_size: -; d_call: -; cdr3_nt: TGTGCCACCAGTGACGCCGGGGCGGCGGTGACCACAGATACGCAGTATTTT; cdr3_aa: CATSDAGAAVTTDTQYF
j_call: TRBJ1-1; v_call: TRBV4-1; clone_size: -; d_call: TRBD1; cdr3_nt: TGCGCCAGCAGCCACTTAACAGGGGCTAACACTGAAGCTTTCTTT; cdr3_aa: CASSHLTGANTEAFF
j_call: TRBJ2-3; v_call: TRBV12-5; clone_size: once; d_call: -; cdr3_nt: TGTGCTAGTGGTTCCCCTTTAGGGACAACCACAGATACGCAGTATTTT; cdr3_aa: CASGSPLGTTTDTQYF
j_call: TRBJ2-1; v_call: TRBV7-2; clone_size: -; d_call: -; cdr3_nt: TGTGCCAGCAGCTTACAAGGGGGGCTAGATGAGCAGTTCTTC; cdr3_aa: CASSLQGGLDEQFF
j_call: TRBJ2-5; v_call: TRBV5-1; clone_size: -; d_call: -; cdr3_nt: TGCGCCAGCAGCTTGGTTCCAGGGCGAGAGACCCAGTACTTC; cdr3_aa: CASSLVPGRETQYF
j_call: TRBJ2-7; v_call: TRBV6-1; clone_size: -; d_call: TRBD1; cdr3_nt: TGTGCCAGCAGTGAAGCGTTGCAGGGGGCGAGGGAGCAGTACTTC; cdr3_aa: CASSEALQGAREQYF
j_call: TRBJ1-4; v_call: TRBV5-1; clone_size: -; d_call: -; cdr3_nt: TGCGCCAGCAGCTTGGAAGGTCGGTGGCCACCCAATGAAAAACTGTTTTTT; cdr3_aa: CASSLEGRWPPNEKLFF
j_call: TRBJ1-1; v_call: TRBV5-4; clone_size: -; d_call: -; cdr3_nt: TGTGCCAGCAGTTACGACATGGGTGAAGCTTTCTTT; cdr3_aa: CASSYDMGEAFF
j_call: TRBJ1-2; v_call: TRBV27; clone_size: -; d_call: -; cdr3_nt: TGTGCCAGCAGTCCTTGGCGCGCTTCGGATGGCTACACCTTC; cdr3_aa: CASSPWRASDGYTF
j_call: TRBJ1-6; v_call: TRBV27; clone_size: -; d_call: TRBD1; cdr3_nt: TGTGCCAGCCGACAGGGATATAATTCACCCCTCCACTTT; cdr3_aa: CASRQGYNSPLHF
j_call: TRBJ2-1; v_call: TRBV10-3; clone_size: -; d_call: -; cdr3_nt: TGTGCCATCAGTGAAGGGGGGATTGAGCAGTTCTTC; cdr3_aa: CAISEGGIEQFF
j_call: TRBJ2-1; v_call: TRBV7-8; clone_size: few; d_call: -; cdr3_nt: TGTGCCAGCAGCCAATGGCAGATGTCCTACAATGAGCAGTTCTTC; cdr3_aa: CASSQWQMSYNEQFF
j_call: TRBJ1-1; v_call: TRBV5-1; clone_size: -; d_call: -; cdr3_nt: TGCGCCAGCAGCTTGGGAAGCATGAACACTGAAGCTTTCTTT; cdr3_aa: CASSLGSMNTEAFF
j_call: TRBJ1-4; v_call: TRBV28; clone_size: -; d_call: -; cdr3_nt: TGTGCCAGCAGTTCGCCGGGACTGACTAATGAAAAACTGTTTTTT; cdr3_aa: CASSSPGLTNEKLFF
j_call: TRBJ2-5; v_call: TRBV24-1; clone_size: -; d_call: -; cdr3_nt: TGTGCCACCAGTGATCCACCGGGGATGCGAGAGACCCAGTACTTC; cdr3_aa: CATSDPPGMRETQYF
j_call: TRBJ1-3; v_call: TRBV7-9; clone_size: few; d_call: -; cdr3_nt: TGTGCCAGCAGCCCTCAGGGAAACTCTGGAAACACCATATATTTT; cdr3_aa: CASSPQGNSGNTIYF
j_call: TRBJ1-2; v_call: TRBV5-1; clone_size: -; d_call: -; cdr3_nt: TGCGCCAGTCAGACAGACCTTAACTATGGCTACACCTTC; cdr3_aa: CASQTDLNYGYTF
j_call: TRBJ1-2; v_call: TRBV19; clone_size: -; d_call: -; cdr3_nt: TGTGCCAGTAGGACGGAACCATATGGCTACACCTTC; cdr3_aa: CASRTEPYGYTF
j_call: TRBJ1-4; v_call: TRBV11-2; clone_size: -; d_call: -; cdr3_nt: TGTGCCAGCAGCTTAGGGAGACCGTCTACCGGAGGAAAACTGTTTTTT; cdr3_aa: CASSLGRPSTGGKLFF